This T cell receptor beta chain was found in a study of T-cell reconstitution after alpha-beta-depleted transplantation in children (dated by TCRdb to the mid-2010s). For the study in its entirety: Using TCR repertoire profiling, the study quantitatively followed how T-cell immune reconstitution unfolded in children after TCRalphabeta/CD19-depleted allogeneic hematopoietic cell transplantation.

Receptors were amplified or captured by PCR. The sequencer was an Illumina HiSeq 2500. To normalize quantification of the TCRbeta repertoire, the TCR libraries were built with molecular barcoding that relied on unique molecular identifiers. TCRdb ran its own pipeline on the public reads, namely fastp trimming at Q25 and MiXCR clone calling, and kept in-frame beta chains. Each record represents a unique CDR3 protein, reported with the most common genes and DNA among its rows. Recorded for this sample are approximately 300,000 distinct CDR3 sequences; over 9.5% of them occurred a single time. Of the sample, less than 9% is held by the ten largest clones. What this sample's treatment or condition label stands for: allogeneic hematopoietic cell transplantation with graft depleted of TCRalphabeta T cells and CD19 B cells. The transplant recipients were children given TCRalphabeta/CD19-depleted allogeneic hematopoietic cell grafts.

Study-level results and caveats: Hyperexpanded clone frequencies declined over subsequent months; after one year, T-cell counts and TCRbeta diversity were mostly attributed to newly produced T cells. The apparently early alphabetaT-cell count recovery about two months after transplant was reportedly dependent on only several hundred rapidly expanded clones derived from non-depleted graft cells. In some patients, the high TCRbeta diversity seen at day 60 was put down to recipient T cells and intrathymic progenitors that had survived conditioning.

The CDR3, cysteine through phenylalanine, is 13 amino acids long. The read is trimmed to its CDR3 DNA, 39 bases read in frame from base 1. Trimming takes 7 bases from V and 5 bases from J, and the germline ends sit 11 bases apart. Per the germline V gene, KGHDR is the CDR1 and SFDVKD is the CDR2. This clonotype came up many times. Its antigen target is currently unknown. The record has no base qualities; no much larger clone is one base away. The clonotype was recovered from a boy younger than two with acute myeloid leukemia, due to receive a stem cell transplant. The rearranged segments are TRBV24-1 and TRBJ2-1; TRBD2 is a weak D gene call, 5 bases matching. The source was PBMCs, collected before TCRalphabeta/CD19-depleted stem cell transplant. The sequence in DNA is TGTGCCACCAGAGAGCTAGCAAACAATGAGCAGTTCTTC. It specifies CATRELANNEQFF.